These 5 T cell receptor beta chains came from one sample sequenced in a study of cytomegalovirus exposure and HLA in healthy donors (dated by TCRdb to the late 2010s). The method was the immunoSEQ multiplex PCR assay. Sourced from immuneACCESS, this table was stored by TCRdb with only in-frame sequences that have V and J called. A share of the clones is absent; for the studies checked, an unresolved V gene accounts for under half, and the remainder has no known explanation. The sample profile shows tens of thousands of clones; more than 80% of them were found once. The biggest ten clones account for 0.9% to 1.4% of the sample. The source material was PBMCs. Receptor source: a man in his late teens or twenties in good health and CMV-seronegative.

The J gene is TRBJ1-4, the V gene TRBV7-2; TRBD1 is a possible D gene (5 bases). Germline V gene lookup returns CDR1 SGHTA and CDR2 FQGNSA. V shed 6 bases and J shed 7 bases, with 12 bases lying between them. The CDR3 runs 13 residues. CDR3 in DNA: TGTGCCAGCAGTAGGGGATTGGGTGAAAAACTGTTTTTT. Translation: CASSRGLGEKLFF.

This rearrangement joins TRBV5-6 to TRBJ1-1; D gene uncertain. The CDR3 spans 13 residues. Deletions cut 4 bases from V and 1 base from J, with 8 bases between. CDR1 is SGHDT, CDR2 YYEEEE, per germline. The chain's CDR3 is CASSPPGNTEAFF. For the CDR3, the DNA is TGTGCCAGCAGCCCCCCCGGGAACACTGAAGCTTTCTTT.

This rearrangement joins TRBV7-9 to TRBJ2-4; tentative D call: TRBD1 (5 bases). Germline values: CDR1 SEHNR, CDR2 FQNEAQ (reference sequence). V was cut by 5 bases and J by 0 bases, with 14 bases left in between. The CDR3 runs 16 residues. This chain's CDR3 is CASSRGPLLAKNIQYF. The CDR3 DNA reads as TGTGCCAGCAGCAGGGGCCCATTACTAGCCAAAAACATTCAGTACTTC. Full variable domain (rest looked up from reference TRBV7-9 and TRBJ2-4): DTGVSQNPRHKITKRGQNVTFRCDPISEHNRLYWYRQTLGQGPEFLTYFQNEAQLEKSRLLSDRFSAERPKGSFSTLEIQRTEQGDSAMYLCASSRGPLLAKNIQYFGAGTRLSVL.

Remarks on this clone: This sample includes further DNA sequences coding for the same CDR3. The chain uses TRBV28 and TRBJ2-7; 11 nucleotides line up with TRBD2. J lost 0 bases, V lost 5 bases, and 3 bases had no gene match. From germline, CDR1 is MDHEN and CDR2 SYDVKM. CDR3 length: 15 residues. CDR3 DNA sequence: TGTGCCAGCAGTCTAACTAGCGGGAGCTCCTACGAGCAGTACTTC. It codes for CASSLTSGSSYEQYF.

The gene calls are TRBV5-6 and TRBJ2-1; 8 bases fit TRBD2. Germline V gene lookup returns CDR1 SGHDT and CDR2 YYEEEE. V lost 1 base to trimming and J lost 8 bases; unmatched junction nucleotides: 8. The CDR3 is 15 amino acids. As DNA, the CDR3 is TGTGCCAGCAGCTTGTGGTACGGGAGGGCCCATGAGCAGTTCTTC. This sequence encodes CASSLWYGRAHEQFF.